The TCR beta chain under discussion was sequenced for a study of cytomegalovirus exposure and HLA in healthy donors. Study summary: The roughly 120 million unique TCR beta sequences, from about 179 million T cells, were found by an earlier analysis. As released early, the data held 80 million to 90 million unique TCRs from HLA-typed donors. Study-wide results and caveats: Trimming of TCR beta V- and J-genes showed a link, identified in a later analysis, to a missense DCLRE1C variant.

This clone occurred once. The antigen is undetermined. There are 16 residues in the CDR3. The V segment lost 8 bases and the J segment 7 bases; nucleotides outside the gene matches: 14. Germline loops: CDR1 MNHEY, CDR2 SMNVEV (reference sequence). This PCR relied on a set of 60 Vbeta primers and 13 Jbeta primers. Under the authors' procedure: About 11 million of tens of millions of unique TCR beta chains were shared, per a later count. Sequencing used immunoSEQ multiplex PCR; TCRdb keeps in-frame clones, though not all of them. The DNA was the basis for D and trimming; V, J and clone size are from that table. The data show about 180,000 clones, with over 80% seen just once and about 1.3% held by the top ten.

The V gene is TRBV27, the J gene TRBJ2-1; 10 nucleotides match TRBD2. Specimen: PBMCs. The receptor was isolated from a girl aged 5 to 17 in good health and CMV-seropositive. The DNA of the CDR3 is TGTGCCAGCGGTCCACTGGTGGGACTAGCGAGGAATGAGCAGTTCTTC. This encodes CASGPLVGLARNEQFF.